A single sample is the source of the 25 T cell receptor beta chains below, sequenced in a study of shared clonotypes between healthy human individuals. The data were produced by immunoSEQ multiplex PCR, yet TCRdb's version contains in-frame clones alone and is incomplete. The table includes about 480,000 clones, 60% to 80% detected once. What was sequenced was PBMCs. The receptors here all came from a woman aged 40 to 50 in good health. Some clones in this sample may be carry-over from other donors' samples.

Only a few counts were recorded for this clone. The J gene is TRBJ2-2, the V gene TRBV30; 12 bases agree with TRBD2. The CDR3 sequence is 15 residues long. Germline CDR1 reads GTSNPN; CDR2 reads SVGIG (reference sequence). J was trimmed by 5 bases and V by 5 bases; bases with no gene match: 6. The CDR3 sequence: CAWATGLAGTGELFF. The CDR3, as DNA: TGTGCCTGGGCGACGGGACTAGCGGGTACCGGGGAGCTGTTTTTT. Drawing the rest from reference TRBV30 and TRBJ2-2, the complete variable domain is SQTIHQWPATLVQPVGSPLSLECTVEGTSNPNLYWYRQAAGRGLQLLFYSVGIGQISSEVPQNLSASRPQDRQFILSSKKLLLSDSGFYLCAWATGLAGTGELFFGEGSRLTVL.

This clone was detected once. The genes are TRBV7-9 and TRBJ2-5; the D gene is possibly TRBD2 (6 bases). Trimming left V 5 bases short and J 5 bases short, with 15 bases between. This CDR3 comprises 14 residues. Germline lookup yields CDR1 SEHNR and CDR2 FQNEAQ (reference sequence). The CDR3 bases are TGTGCCAGCAGCCCGCCGGGGGTATCGGAGACCCAGTACTTC. It specifies CASSPPGVSETQYF.

The chain couples TRBV11-2 to TRBJ1-1; maybe TRBD1 (5 bases). Germline V gives CDR1 SGHAT, CDR2 FQNNGV. This CDR3 has 15 amino acids. Between the trimmed V and J ends, which lost 5 bases and 1 base, there was a span of 14 bases. In nucleotides, the CDR3 is TGTGCCAGCAGCGTTTTTCAAGGGGCGAACACTGAAGCTTTCTTT. Protein product: CASSVFQGANTEAFF.

J is TRBJ1-1 and V is TRBV27; the D is unclear. Germline CDR1 and CDR2: MNHEY and SMNVEV (reference sequence). The CDR3 has 14 residues. The ends were cut back, 2 bases at V and 11 bases at J, with 18 bases in the middle. The DNA for the CDR3 is TGTGCCAGCAGTTTAAGGTTCCCGCCGGGTTGGGCTTTCTTT. As protein: CASSLRFPPGWAFF.

The chain joins TRBV21-1 to TRBJ2-7; no check of the table's D call, TRBD2, against the DNA was made. TRBV21-1 is an annotated pseudogene. The CDR3 extends over 16 amino acids. The CDR3 DNA follows: TGTGCCAGCACCCCAAGGGCTAGCGGGAGGGCCGGTGAGCAGTACTTC. Protein product: CASTPRASGRAGEQYF.

This clone is medium-sized by share. Other DNA sequences in this specimen translate into the identical CDR3. V is TRBV30 and J is TRBJ2-5; D remains ambiguous. This CDR3 comprises 14 residues. Per the germline V gene, CDR1 is GTSNPN and CDR2 is SVGIG (reference sequence). Between the trimmed V and J ends, which lost 3 bases and 0 bases, there was a span of 11 bases. The CDR3 reads CAWRRLLYQETQYF. The CDR3 bases are TGTGCCTGGAGGAGGCTCCTGTACCAAGAGACCCAGTACTTC.

V and J are TRBV18 and TRBJ2-7, with D possibly being TRBD2 (6 bases). The germline V gene encodes CDR1 KGHSH and CDR2 LQKENI. V lost 3 bases, J lost 6 bases, and 15 bases lay in between. The CDR3 loop spans 14 amino acids. The CDR3 sequence is CASSPPGVNSEQYF. Written as DNA, the CDR3 is TGTGCCAGCTCACCGCCGGGAGTAAACTCCGAGCAGTACTTC.

This clone is a singleton in its sample. The chain combines TRBV6-6 with TRBJ1-2; the D is unclear. Trimming shortened V by 0 bases and J by 7 bases, and 9 bases separated the two germline ends. Germline CDR1 and CDR2: MNHNY and SVGAGI (reference sequence). CDR3 size: 13 residues. As DNA, the CDR3 is TGTGCCAGCAGTTACTCGGACCAAGGTGGCTACACCTTC. Amino acid sequence: CASSYSDQGGYTF.

This sequence joins TRBV15 and TRBJ2-3; maybe TRBD2 (7 bases). Germline V gives CDR1 LNHNV, CDR2 YYDKDF (reference sequence). This CDR3 spans 16 amino acids. V lost 5 bases, J lost 4 bases, and 19 bases lay in between. The CDR3 DNA sequence: TGTGCCACCAGCGAATCCAGGGGAGGGGGATCAGATACGCAGTATTTT. Translating it yields CATSESRGGGSDTQYF.

This clone was observed many times. The chain links TRBV19 to TRBJ1-1, with a possible D match to TRBD1 (6 bases). The germline V gene has CDR1 LNHDA and CDR2 SQIVND (reference sequence). Between the trimmed V and J ends, which lost 3 bases and 8 bases, there was a span of 10 bases. This CDR3 comprises 12 residues. CDR3 residues: CASSIGGSEAFF. The CDR3 nucleotides read TGTGCCAGTAGTATCGGGGGCTCGGAAGCTTTCTTT.

The V gene is TRBV2, the J gene TRBJ2-1, with a possible D match to TRBD2 (6 bases). Trimming pared 1 base from V and 4 bases from J, leaving 8 bases between. The CDR3 runs to 14 residues. The germline V gene has CDR1 SNHLY and CDR2 FYNNEI. In DNA, the CDR3 is TGTGCCAGCAGTGAAGGGGGACTTTACAATGAGCAGTTCTTC. Its protein product is CASSEGGLYNEQFF.

V gene TRBV28 combines with J gene TRBJ1-3; D gene ambiguous. The germline V and J ends were trimmed by 8 bases and 6 bases, with 11 bases remaining between them. The CDR3 loop spans 12 amino acids. The germline gives CDR1 MDHEN, CDR2 SYDVKM. The CDR3 here is CASSRSANTIYF. For the CDR3, the DNA is TGTGCCAGCTCTCGGAGTGCAAACACCATATATTTT.

The chain recombines TRBV9 with TRBJ1-1, with a possible D match to TRBD1 (5 bases). Germline V gene sequence: CDR1 SGDLS, CDR2 YYNGEE. The CDR3 extends over 15 amino acids. Trimming took off 0 bases at V and 3 bases at J, with 12 bases between the two ends. The CDR3 sequence is CASSVVGSRDTEAFF. The CDR3 nucleotides read TGTGCCAGCAGCGTAGTTGGGTCCAGGGACACTGAAGCTTTCTTT.

The chain couples TRBV25-1 to TRBJ1-6; tentatively, D is TRBD1 (5 bases). The V and J ends lost 0 bases and 10 bases respectively, with 13 bases between them. CDR1 and CDR2 from the germline V gene are MGHDK and SYGVNS. This CDR3 contains 15 residues. The CDR3 reads CASSEYLGENSPLHF. CDR3 coding DNA: TGTGCCAGCAGTGAATATTTAGGGGAGAACTCACCCCTCCACTTT.

In its sample, this clone was seen once. The chain has TRBV28 and TRBJ1-2; TRBD1 matches at 8 bases. V shed 6 bases and J 3 bases; nucleotides not matched to a gene: 6. The CDR3 is made up of 14 amino acids. Germline V CDR1 and CDR2: MDHEN, SYDVKM. The CDR3 DNA follows: TGTGCCAGCAGCGAGTCAGGGGGCTACTATGGCTACACCTTC. It translates to CASSESGGYYGYTF.

J is TRBJ2-7 and V is TRBV30; 10 nucleotides match TRBD1. This CDR3 is built from 14 residues. V lost 2 bases to trimming and J lost 6 bases; unmatched junction nucleotides: 7. The germline gives CDR1 GTSNPN, CDR2 SVGIG (reference sequence). The CDR3 loop is CAWSSGGQGREQYF. In DNA, the CDR3 is TGTGCCTGGAGTTCAGGGGGACAGGGGCGCGAGCAGTACTTC.

V usage is TRBV5-4 and J usage is TRBJ1-4, with a possible D match to TRBD1 (6 bases). CDR1 and CDR2 (germline): SGHNT, YYREEE (reference sequence). This CDR3 spans 17 amino acids. Trimming stripped 0 bases from V and 1 base from J, with 13 bases between. CDR3 in DNA: TGTGCCAGCAGCTTGGAGGGACAACAAGTAACTAATGAAAAACTGTTTTTT. It encodes CASSLEGQQVTNEKLFF.

The rearrangement links TRBV2 to TRBJ1-2; the D is unclear. Trimming pared 8 bases from V and 3 bases from J, leaving 22 bases between. CDR1 and CDR2 from the germline V gene are SNHLY and FYNNEI. The CDR3 covers 16 residues. DNA for the CDR3: TGTGCCAGCCACCGACGGTCGGGATGGGTTGACTATGGCTACACCTTC. This sequence encodes CASHRRSGWVDYGYTF.

V usage is TRBV28 and J usage is TRBJ1-1, with D perhaps TRBD1 (6 bases). Per the germline V gene, CDR1 is MDHEN and CDR2 is SYDVKM. The CDR3 covers 11 residues. With 6 bases removed from V and 10 bases from J, the gap between germline ends came to 12 bases. The CDR3 DNA reads TGTGCCAGCAGCCCGGACAGTCGAGCTTTCTTT. Amino acid sequence: CASSPDSRAFF. The variable domain in full, completed from reference TRBV28 and TRBJ1-1, reads DVKVTQSSRYLVKRTGEKVFLECVQDMDHENMFWYRQDPGLGLRLIYFSYDVKMKEKGDIPEGYSVSREKKERFSLILESASTNQTSMYLCASSPDSRAFFGQGTRLTVV.

For the CDR3, the DNA is TGTGCCAGCAGCATTACCGGGACTAGAAGTGAGCAGTTCTTC. Amino acids: CASSITGTRSEQFF. This chain links TRBV6-1 with TRBJ2-1; 8 bases are a match to TRBD2. CDR1 is MNHNS and CDR2 is SASEGT in the germline V gene. CDR3 size: 14 residues. Trimming cost V 6 bases and J 9 bases; bases outside gene matches: 10.

This clone was seen a few times. The V gene is TRBV6-6, the J gene TRBJ2-5; D may be TRBD2 (6 bases). This CDR3 region has 13 residues. V was clipped by 6 bases and J by 4 bases, with 12 bases between them. Germline CDR1 and CDR2: MNHNY and SVGAGI (reference sequence). The CDR3 here is CASRTGSGETQYF. CDR3 DNA sequence: TGTGCCAGCAGAACCGGGAGCGGAGAGACCCAGTACTTC.

The genes are TRBV21-1 and TRBJ2-1; the table's D call, TRBD2, was not checked against the DNA. TRBV21-1 is a pseudogene locus. The CDR3 consists of 15 residues. The CDR3 nucleotides read TGTGCCAGCAGCAAAGAGAAGAGGACTAGCGGGATTGGTTTCTTC. This gives the protein CASSKEKRTSGIGFF.

This rearrangement joins TRBV19 to TRBJ1-2, with D possibly matching TRBD1 (5 bases). From germline, CDR1 is LNHDA and CDR2 SQIVND (reference sequence). This CDR3 is built from 15 residues. Trimming removed 4 bases at V and 2 bases at J, with 14 bases between. This chain's CDR3 is CASSRGLQGNYGYTF. The CDR3 DNA reads as TGTGCCAGTAGTAGGGGACTCCAAGGAAACTATGGCTACACCTTC. The entire variable domain, with the rest obtained from reference TRBV19 and TRBJ1-2, is as follows: DGGITQSPKYLFRKEGQNVTLSCEQNLNHDAMYWYRQDPGQGLRLIYYSQIVNDFQKGDIAEGYSVSREKKESFPLTVTSAQKNPTAFYLCASSRGLQGNYGYTFGSGTRLTVV.

The chain couples TRBV5-8 to TRBJ1-2; D might be TRBD1 (6 bases). The CDR3 runs 14 residues. V lost 1 base, J lost 3 bases, and 10 bases lay in between. Per germline, CDR1 SGHTS and CDR2 YDEGEE. CDR3 DNA: TGTGCCAGCAGCTTGACAGGGAGGTACTATGGCTACACCTTC. It codes for CASSLTGRYYGYTF.

The chain joins TRBV27 to TRBJ2-1; 12 positions match TRBD2. V lost 7 bases to trimming and J lost 7 bases; unmatched junction nucleotides: 5. Germline assignment: CDR1 MNHEY and CDR2 SMNVEV (reference sequence). The CDR3 covers 14 residues. The CDR3 loop reads CASIITSGRNEQFF. CDR3 DNA: TGTGCCAGCATTATTACTAGCGGGAGGAATGAGCAGTTCTTC.